A selection of T cell receptor beta chains follows, all from one sample in a study of blood T cell repertoires in COVID-19. Measured with immunoSEQ multiplex PCR; TCRdb has only the in-frame clones, and not every one. Of roughly 400,000 clones listed, less than 95% are singletons. The sample comprised PBMCs or T cells enriched from blood (not recorded which). These receptors were collected from a man between 18 and 35 years old who had recovered from COVID-19. Each CDR3 is given with its conserved first and last residue. The D gene is left open where the match is weak. Clone size is stated in some rows and not others, as once, few, many or a class when expanded.

CDR3 protein	CDR3 DNA	V gene	D gene	J gene	clone size
CASSQEPRMAVYNSPLHF	TGCGCCAGCAGCCAAGAACCCCGAATGGCAGTCTATAATTCACCCCTCCACTTT	TRBV4-1	-	TRBJ1-6	-
CSVQDRGPSHGYTF	TGCAGCGTTCAGGACAGGGGGCCGTCTCATGGCTACACCTTC	TRBV29-1	TRBD1	TRBJ1-2	-
CASSQDGRGYTEAFF	TGTGCCAGCAGCCAAGACGGCAGGGGATACACTGAAGCTTTCTTT	TRBV3-1/TRBV3-2	-	TRBJ1-1	-
CASSHQPPGGEQFF	TGTGCCAGCAGTCACCAACCCCCAGGGGGAGAGCAGTTCTTC	TRBV28	TRBD1	TRBJ2-1	-
CASSSGYSNQPQHF	TGCGCCAGCAGCTCAGGTTATAGCAATCAGCCCCAGCATTTT	TRBV5-1	-	TRBJ1-5	once
CASSPAAAKNYNEQFF	TGTGCCAGCAGCCCCGCCGCGGCGAAGAATTACAATGAGCAGTTCTTC	TRBV7-9	-	TRBJ2-1	-
CAWATGAYSNQPQHF	TGTGCCTGGGCGACAGGGGCCTATAGCAATCAGCCCCAGCATTTT	TRBV30	TRBD1	TRBJ1-5	-
CASSLVGTSGGRRETQYF	TGTGCCAGCAGCTTAGTCGGGACTAGCGGTGGTCGGAGGGAGACCCAGTACTTC	TRBV11-3	TRBD2	TRBJ2-5	-
CAISETLARDRDGYTF	TGTGCCATCAGTGAGACCCTCGCAAGGGACAGGGACGGCTACACCTTC	TRBV10-3	TRBD1	TRBJ1-2	-
CASRLDRRMNTEAFF	TGTGCCAGCAGACTGGACAGGAGGATGAACACTGAAGCTTTCTTT	TRBV28	TRBD1	TRBJ1-1	-
CASSLTPSQGEPQHF	TGTGCCAGCAGCTTAACACCTTCACAGGGTGAGCCCCAGCATTTT	TRBV11-2	-	TRBJ1-5	-
CASSYGTPNYGYTF	TGTGCCAGCAGTTACGGGACTCCCAACTATGGCTACACCTTC	TRBV6-5	-	TRBJ1-2	-
CSAAEINTDTQYF	TGCAGCGCAGCGGAGATAAACACAGATACGCAGTATTTT	TRBV29-1	-	TRBJ2-3	-
CATHSYNSPLHF	TGTGCTACCCACTCTTATAATTCACCCCTCCACTTT	TRBV6-5	-	TRBJ1-6	-
CAWRGQGPRDSPLHF	TGTGCCTGGAGAGGACAGGGCCCCCGGGATTCACCCCTCCACTTT	TRBV30	TRBD1	TRBJ1-6	-
CASSFPRGLQPQHF	TGTGCCAGCAGTTTCCCCAGGGGTCTTCAGCCCCAGCATTTT	TRBV28	-	TRBJ1-5	once
CASSAGTGGYNEQFF	TGTGCCAGCAGCGCCGGGACAGGGGGCTACAATGAGCAGTTCTTC	TRBV7-2	TRBD1	TRBJ2-1	-
CASRREGFQEAFF	TGTGCCAGCAGAAGGGAGGGGTTTCAGGAAGCTTTCTTT	TRBV6-5	-	TRBJ1-1	-
CASSMYGTEAFF	TGTGCCAGCAGTATGTACGGCACTGAAGCTTTCTTT	TRBV6-5	-	TRBJ1-1	-
CASTPRTIYYEQYF	TGTGCCAGCACCCCTAGGACTATCTACTACGAGCAGTACTTC	TRBV28	-	TRBJ2-7	-
CSVDSRYEAFF	TGCAGCGTGGACAGCCGATACGAAGCTTTCTTT	TRBV29-1	-	TRBJ1-1	-
CSVLTSSGYEQYF	TGCAGCGTCCTGACTAGCTCCGGCTACGAGCAGTACTTC	TRBV29-1	TRBD2	TRBJ2-7	-
CASSEALRSTRAFF	TGTGCCAGCAGTGAAGCGCTTCGCAGTACCAGGGCTTTCTTT	TRBV6-1	-	TRBJ1-1	once
CASSPQIPGLAGEQYF	TGTGCCAGCAGTCCACAAATCCCAGGACTAGCGGGTGAGCAGTACTTC	TRBV7-8	TRBD2	TRBJ2-7	-
CASSPQGYPGELFF	TGTGCCAGCAGCCCACAGGGTTATCCCGGGGAGCTGTTTTTT	TRBV11-3	-	TRBJ2-2	once